This T cell receptor beta chain was sequenced in a study of OX40 agonist ivuxolimab in advanced cancers. Here immunoSEQ multiplex PCR was the method, and the copy in TCRdb shows in-frame clones only, minus some. The sample shows under 85,000 clones, roughly four fifths of them seen only once. Germline V gene lookup returns CDR1 LGHNA and CDR2 YSLEER. V was shortened by 6 bases and J by 8 bases, with 10 bases between the two germline ends. There are 12 residues in the CDR3. Peripheral blood came from all dose cohorts at three timepoints. This rearrangement joins TRBV4-3 to TRBJ1-4; D gene uncertain. This receptor was taken from an adult with an advanced solid tumor such as melanoma, head and neck, liver or kidney cancer. The sequenced sample was CD4+ or CD8+ T cells sorted from blood, obtained in a trial of the OX40 agonist ivuxolimab. CDR3 sequence (DNA): TGCGCCAGCAGTCTCCTACCCGAAAAACTGTTTTTT. Translated: CASSLLPEKLFF.